These 28 T cell receptor beta chains share one sample of origin, sequenced in a study of T-cell reconstitution after alpha-beta-depleted transplantation in children. TCRbeta library construction was performed incorporating unique molecular identifiers. Using its own MiXCR run on the PCR reads, TCRdb lists one record per CDR3 protein. The sample lists approximately 250,000 distinct CDR3 sequences, 7.5% to 10% occurring once. The sequencing here drew on PBMCs from the stem cell graft donor, taken from the stem cell graft. The receptors shown here come from a human donor who donated a stem cell graft to a child with SCID.

The CDR3 region has the DNA TGTGCTAGTGGTTTGGTGCGACCTGACCGGGCCGCCAATGAGCAGTTCTTC. Protein product: CASGLVRPDRAANEQFF. This chain connects TRBV12-5 to TRBJ2-1; D remains unclear. The germline gives CDR1 LGHNT, CDR2 FRNRAP. V was clipped by 0 bases and J by 6 bases, with 18 bases between them. CDR3 length: 17 residues.

This clonotype was recorded at least ten times. V is TRBV6-5 and J is TRBJ2-6, with a weak D call TRBD2 (5 bases). CDR1 is MNHEY and CDR2 is SVGAGI in the germline V gene. Trimming shortened V by 9 bases and J by 4 bases, and 7 bases separated the two germline ends. The CDR3 extends over 12 amino acids. The CDR3 region is CASWEGANVLTF. CDR3 DNA: TGTGCCAGTTGGGAGGGGGCCAACGTCCTGACTTTC.

This clonotype was found many times. This chain links TRBV18 with TRBJ2-7; D gene unclear. V lost 6 bases, J lost 6 bases, and 18 bases lay in between. Germline V CDR1 and CDR2: KGHSH, LQKENI. The CDR3 sequence is 14 residues long. The CDR3 sequence is CASSPGGSRTEQYF. CDR3 bases: TGTGCCAGCTCCCCCGGTGGCAGTAGGACCGAGCAGTACTTC.

To note about this clonotype: A much larger clone differs from this one at a single base, so this may be a read error. V and J are TRBV4-1 and TRBJ2-1, with 13 positions matching TRBD2. Germline values: CDR1 MGHRA, CDR2 YSYEKL. The CDR3 is 17 amino acids. With V trimmed by 4 bases and J by 5 bases, 8 bases remained unmatched. The CDR3 protein is CASSLPDGLAGDNEQFF. The CDR3, as DNA: TGCGCCAGCAGCCTACCTGACGGACTAGCGGGGGACAATGAGCAGTTCTTC.

As concerns this clonotype: This may stem from a read error, because a much larger clone lies one nucleotide away. The V gene is TRBV10-1, the J gene TRBJ2-1, with 8 bases matching TRBD2. CDR3 length equals 16 residues. Germline loops: CDR1 WNHNN, CDR2 SYGVQD (reference sequence). V lost 4 bases and J lost 5; bases outside the gene matches: 10. CDR3 nucleotide sequence: TGCGCCAGCAGTGGGTCGCCGGGGGGGGCCGACAATGAGCAGTTCTTC. Amino acid sequence: CASSGSPGGADNEQFF.

This chain connects TRBV5-1 to TRBJ1-2; no reliable D call. Germline CDR1 reads SGHRS; CDR2 reads YFSETQ. The length of the CDR3 is 13 residues. The V end was cut by 0 bases, the J end by 5 bases, with 8 bases between. The CDR3 nucleotides are TGCGCCAGCAGCTTGGGGCCGGGGTATGGCTACACCTTC. The encoded protein is CASSLGPGYGYTF.

There are many counts of this clonotype. This sequence joins TRBV28 and TRBJ2-1; 9 bases are shared with TRBD2. In germline, CDR1 is MDHEN, CDR2 SYDVKM. The trim removed 2 bases at V and 7 bases at J, leaving 9 bases unmatched. This CDR3 is 16 amino acids long. The CDR3 region is CASSLLAGLRENEQFF. The CDR3 nucleotides read TGTGCCAGCAGTTTACTAGCGGGGCTTCGGGAGAATGAGCAGTTCTTC. Filled out from reference TRBV28 and TRBJ2-1, the complete variable domain reads DVKVTQSSRYLVKRTGEKVFLECVQDMDHENMFWYRQDPGLGLRLIYFSYDVKMKEKGDIPEGYSVSREKKERFSLILESASTNQTSMYLCASSLLAGLRENEQFFGPGTRLTVL.

This clonotype was counted only a few times. This chain joins TRBV30 and TRBJ1-5; tentatively, D is TRBD1 (5 bases). This CDR3 is built from 15 residues. V lost 4 bases, J lost 0 bases, and 13 bases lay in between. CDR1 and CDR2 from the germline V gene are GTSNPN and SVGIG (reference sequence). DNA for the CDR3: TGTGCCTGGACCACCGGGACGGATAGCAATCAGCCCCAGCATTTT. Its translation: CAWTTGTDSNQPQHF.

The chain uses TRBV29-1 and TRBJ1-2; D is uncertain. The V gene lost 4 bases and the J gene lost 7 bases, with 19 bases spanning the gap. There are 14 residues in the CDR3. Germline values: CDR1 SQVTM, CDR2 ANQGSEA. This CDR3 reads CSVGPRNGVSGYTF. DNA for the CDR3: TGCAGCGTTGGCCCCCGGAATGGGGTGAGTGGCTACACCTTC.

This clonotype was recorded many times. The chain uses TRBV11-1 and TRBJ2-2, with 7 bases identical to TRBD1. Trimming took 4 bases from V and 6 from J; bases not matched to a gene: 5. Per the germline V gene, CDR1 is SGHAT and CDR2 is FQDESV (reference sequence). This CDR3 region has 14 residues. The DNA for the CDR3 is TGTGCCAGCAGCTCCTTACAGGGGTCCGGGGAGCTGTTTTTT. This translates into CASSSLQGSGELFF.

The V and J genes are TRBV20-1 and TRBJ2-4, with a possible D match to TRBD2 (6 bases). Germline values: CDR1 DFQATT, CDR2 SNEGSKA (reference sequence). The V end was cut by 7 bases, the J end by 3 bases, with 16 bases between. The CDR3 runs to 14 residues. The CDR3 nucleotides read TGCAGTGGGGAGGATTCCCCTCGCAAAAACATTCAGTACTTC. It yields the protein CSGEDSPRKNIQYF.

This clonotype was observed at least ten times. The V call is TRBV29-1, the J call TRBJ2-2, with TRBD2 matching over 13 bases. The CDR3 runs to 16 residues. In germline, CDR1 is SQVTM, CDR2 ANQGSEA. The junction had 1 base not matched to a gene; V was cut back by 1 base and J by 2 bases. This CDR3 reads CSVEGTSGGNTGELFF. The CDR3 coding sequence is TGCAGCGTTGAAGGGACTAGCGGGGGTAACACCGGGGAGCTGTTTTTT.

This clonotype has a count of ten or more. This chain uses TRBV9 with TRBJ1-4; D may be TRBD1 (5 bases). Germline V gene sequence: CDR1 SGDLS, CDR2 YYNGEE. The CDR3 has 14 amino acids. V shed 4 bases and J shed 3 bases, with 10 bases lying between them. The CDR3 spells CASSKTEANEKLFF. DNA of the CDR3: TGTGCCAGCAGCAAGACAGAGGCTAATGAAAAACTGTTTTTT.

The table lists this clonotype with a few counts. The chain recombines TRBV7-3 with TRBJ1-1; D unresolved. Per the germline V gene, CDR1 is SGHTA and CDR2 is FQGTGA. Trimming took 3 bases from V and 10 from J, leaving 15 bases between them. There are 13 residues in the CDR3. The CDR3 sequence is CASSLFGPPAAFF. Here the CDR3 DNA reads TGTGCCAGCAGCTTGTTCGGACCCCCGGCAGCTTTCTTT.

This clonotype was found many times. V is TRBV28 and J is TRBJ2-3; possibly TRBD1 or TRBD2 for D (5 bases each). Germline-derived CDR1 and CDR2 are MDHEN and SYDVKM. Trimming removed 6 bases at V and 4 bases at J, with 11 bases between. This CDR3 has 13 amino acids. CDR3 sequence: CASSPGRSDTQYF. For the CDR3, the DNA is TGTGCCAGCAGCCCGGGACGTTCAGATACGCAGTATTTT.

This clonotype was counted many times. V usage is TRBV27 and J usage is TRBJ1-4; possibly TRBD1 for D (5 bases). CDR1 is MNHEY, CDR2 SMNVEV, per germline (reference sequence). Trimming took off 5 bases at V and 8 bases at J, with 15 bases between the two ends. The CDR3 extends over 14 amino acids. The CDR3: CASSVWGNREKLFF. In nucleotides, the CDR3 is TGTGCCAGCAGTGTTTGGGGGAACAGGGAAAAACTGTTTTTT. The full variable domain, with the rest looked up from reference TRBV27 and TRBJ1-4, is EAQVTQNPRYLITVTGKKLTVTCSQNMNHEYMSWYRQDPGLGLRQIYYSMNVEVTDKGDVPEGYKVSRKEKRNFPLILESPSPNQTSLYFCASSVWGNREKLFFGSGTQLSVL.

This clonotype showed up many times. This chain connects TRBV28 to TRBJ1-2; TRBD1 matches 8 bases. V lost 6 bases, J lost 8 bases, and 8 bases stayed unmatched. The CDR3 spans 13 residues. CDR1 and CDR2 from the germline V gene are MDHEN and SYDVKM. The CDR3 DNA sequence: TGTGCCAGCAGCCCACTGGGGGACAGGGGCTACACCTTC. The encoded protein is CASSPLGDRGYTF.

This clonotype was counted many times. The chain has TRBV5-1 and TRBJ2-7; 11 bases align to TRBD1. V was pared by 4 bases and J by 10 bases, with 10 bases of the junction left unmatched. This CDR3 region has 14 residues. Germline CDR1 reads SGHRS; CDR2 reads YFSETQ. The CDR3 nucleotides read TGCGCCAGCAGCAAGGGGACAGGGGGAAGCGAACAGTACTTC. This translates into CASSKGTGGSEQYF.

There are a few counts of this clonotype. The chain uses TRBV9 and TRBJ1-2; D perhaps matches TRBD1 (5 bases). Germline assignment: CDR1 SGDLS and CDR2 YYNGEE. V dropped 4 bases and J dropped 3 bases, with 19 bases sitting between them. The CDR3 is 16 amino acids. The CDR3 loop is CASSPGGTSFYYGYTF. CDR3 bases: TGTGCCAGCAGCCCCGGGGGGACGTCGTTTTACTATGGCTACACCTTC.

Ten or more counts support this clonotype. The genes are TRBV4-1 and TRBJ1-1, with 7 bases lining up with TRBD1. CDR3 size: 16 residues. J lost 4 bases, V lost 4 bases, and 12 bases had no gene match. The germline gives CDR1 MGHRA, CDR2 YSYEKL. The CDR3 bases are TGCGCCAGCAGCCCGAAACGGACAGGATTGAGCACTGAAGCTTTCTTT. It yields the protein CASSPKRTGLSTEAFF.

This clonotype was seen at least ten times. This rearrangement joins TRBV7-2 to TRBJ1-2; D call uncertain. The germline V gene encodes CDR1 SGHTA and CDR2 FQGNSA. The CDR3 runs to 13 residues. V was pared by 5 bases and J by 3 bases, with 10 bases between. CDR3 nucleotides: TGTGCCAGCAGCCCCCGGCCGGACTATGGCTACACCTTC. It encodes CASSPRPDYGYTF.

This clonotype showed up many times. The V and J genes are TRBV4-1 and TRBJ2-5; no reliable D call. Germline lookup yields CDR1 MGHRA and CDR2 YSYEKL. Trimming cost V 2 bases and J 4 bases, with 5 bases left between them. The CDR3 sequence is 12 residues long. This chain's CDR3 is CASSQSAETQYF. The CDR3 DNA reads TGCGCCAGCAGCCAATCGGCAGAGACCCAGTACTTC.

This clonotype was seen only a few times. This rearrangement joins TRBV20-1 to TRBJ2-5, with TRBD2 matching 7 bases. Germline CDR1 is DFQATT and CDR2 is SNEGSKA (reference sequence). CDR3 size: 15 residues. With 5 bases clipped from V and 5 bases from J, the junction kept 14 bases outside the gene matches. As DNA, the CDR3 is TGCAGTGCTCTGGGGGGGACTCCTGCTTTGGAGACCCAGTACTTC. As protein: CSALGGTPALETQYF.

This clonotype turned up a few times. The rearrangement uses TRBV18 and TRBJ2-7; 14 positions agree with TRBD2. The CDR3 length is 16 residues. The ends lost 3 bases at V and 3 bases at J; junction bases unmatched: 4. Germline CDR1 reads KGHSH; CDR2 reads LQKENI. CDR3 nucleotide sequence: TGTGCCAGCTCACCGGGACTAGCGGGGGCCAACTACGAGCAGTACTTC. Residues: CASSPGLAGANYEQYF.

The sample holds many counts of this clonotype. J is TRBJ1-2 and V is TRBV6-5; D ambiguous. V was shortened by 3 bases and J by 4 bases, with 12 bases between the two germline ends. Germline CDR1 MNHEY, CDR2 SVGAGI. This CDR3 region has 14 residues. CDR3 sequence reads: CASSYADSAYGYTF. The CDR3 nucleotides read TGTGCCAGCAGTTATGCGGATTCTGCCTATGGCTACACCTTC.

This clonotype was detected ten times or more. This rearrangement joins TRBV21-1 to TRBJ1-1; TRBD1 reflects the table's D call only, with no check against the DNA. TRBV21-1 is recorded as a pseudogene. The CDR3 contains 13 residues. The CDR3 region is CASSTRGRTEAFF. The CDR3 DNA sequence: TGTGCCAGCAGCACCCGGGGCCGCACTGAAGCTTTCTTT.

This clonotype showed up many times. The V call is TRBV5-1, the J call TRBJ2-5, with a possible D match to TRBD1 (5 bases). With 6 bases removed from V and 2 bases from J, the gap between germline ends came to 14 bases. Germline V gene lookup returns CDR1 SGHRS and CDR2 YFSETQ. The CDR3 consists of 14 residues. The DNA of the CDR3 is TGCGCCAGCATCGAAGGTAGGGGTCAAGAGACCCAGTACTTC. It yields the protein CASIEGRGQETQYF. Full variable domain (outside the CDR3, taken from reference TRBV5-1 and TRBJ2-5): KAGVTQTPRYLIKTRGQQVTLSCSPISGHRSVSWYQQTPGQGLQFLFEYFSETQRNKGNFPGRFSGRQFSNSRSEMNVSTLELGDSALYLCASIEGRGQETQYFGPGTRLLVL.

This clonotype was recorded many times. The V gene is TRBV24-1, the J gene TRBJ2-2; D might be TRBD1 (5 bases). The V and J ends lost 6 bases and 2 bases respectively, with 12 bases between them. The CDR3 extends over 15 amino acids. In germline, CDR1 is KGHDR, CDR2 SFDVKD. In nucleotides, the CDR3 is TGTGCCACCAGTTTGACGACAGACAACACCGGGGAGCTGTTTTTT. Translated: CATSLTTDNTGELFF.